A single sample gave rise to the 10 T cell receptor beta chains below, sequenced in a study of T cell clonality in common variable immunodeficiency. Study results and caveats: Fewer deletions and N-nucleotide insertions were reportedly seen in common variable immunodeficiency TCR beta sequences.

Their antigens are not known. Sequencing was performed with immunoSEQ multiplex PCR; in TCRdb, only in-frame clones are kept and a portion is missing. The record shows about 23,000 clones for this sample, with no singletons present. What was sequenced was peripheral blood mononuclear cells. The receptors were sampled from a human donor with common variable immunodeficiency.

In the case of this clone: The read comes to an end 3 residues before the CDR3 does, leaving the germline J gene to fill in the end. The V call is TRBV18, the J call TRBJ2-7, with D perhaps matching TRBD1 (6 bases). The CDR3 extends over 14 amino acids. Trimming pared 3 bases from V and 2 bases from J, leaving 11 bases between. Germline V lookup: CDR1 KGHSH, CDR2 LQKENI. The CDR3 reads CASSPTGGAYEQYF. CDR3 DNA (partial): TGTGCCAGCTCACCGACAGGAGGAGCCTACGAG.

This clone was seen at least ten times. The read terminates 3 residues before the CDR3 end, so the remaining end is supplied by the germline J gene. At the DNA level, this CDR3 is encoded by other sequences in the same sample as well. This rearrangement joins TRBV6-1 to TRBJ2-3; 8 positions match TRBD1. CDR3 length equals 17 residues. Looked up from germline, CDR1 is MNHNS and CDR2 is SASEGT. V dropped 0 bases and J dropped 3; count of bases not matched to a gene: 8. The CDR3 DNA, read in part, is TGTGCCAGCAGTGAAGCCGCAGGGGGCATATGGACAGATACG. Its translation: CASSEAAGGIWTDT. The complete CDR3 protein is CASSEAAGGIWTDTQYF.

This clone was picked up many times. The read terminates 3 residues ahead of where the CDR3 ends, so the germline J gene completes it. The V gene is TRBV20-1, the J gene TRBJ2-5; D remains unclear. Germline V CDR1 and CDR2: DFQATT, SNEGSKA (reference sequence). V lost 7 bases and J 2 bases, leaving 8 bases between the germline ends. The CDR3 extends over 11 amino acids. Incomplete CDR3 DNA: TGCAGTGTTGCGTCTCAAGAGACC. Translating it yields CSVASQET. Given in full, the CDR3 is CSVASQETQYF.

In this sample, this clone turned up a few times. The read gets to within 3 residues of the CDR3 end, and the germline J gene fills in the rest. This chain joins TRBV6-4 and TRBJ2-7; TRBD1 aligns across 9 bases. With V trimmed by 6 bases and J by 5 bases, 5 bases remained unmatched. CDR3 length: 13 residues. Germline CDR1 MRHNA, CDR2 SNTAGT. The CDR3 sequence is CASSSGTGNEQYF. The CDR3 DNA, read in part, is TGTGCCAGCAGCTCCGGGACAGGGAACGAG.

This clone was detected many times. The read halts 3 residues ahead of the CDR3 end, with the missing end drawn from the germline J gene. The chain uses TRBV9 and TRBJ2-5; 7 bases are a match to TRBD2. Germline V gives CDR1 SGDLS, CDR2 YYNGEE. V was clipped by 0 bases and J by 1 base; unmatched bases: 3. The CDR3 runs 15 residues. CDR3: CASSVAASGQETQYF. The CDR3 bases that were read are TGTGCCAGCAGCGTAGCAGCTAGCGGCCAAGAGACC.

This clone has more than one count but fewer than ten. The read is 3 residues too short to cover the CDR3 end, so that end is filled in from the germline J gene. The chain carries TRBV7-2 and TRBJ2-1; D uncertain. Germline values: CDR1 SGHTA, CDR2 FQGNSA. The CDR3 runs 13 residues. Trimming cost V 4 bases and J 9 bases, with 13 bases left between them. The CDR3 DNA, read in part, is TGTGCCAGCAGCTGGCCGTCTTATGCTGAG. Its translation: CASSWPSYAE. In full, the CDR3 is CASSWPSYAEQFF. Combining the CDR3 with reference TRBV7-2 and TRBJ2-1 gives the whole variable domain GAGVSQSPSNKVTEKGKDVELRCDPISGHTALYWYRQSLGQGLEFLIYFQGNSAPDKSGLPSDRFSAERTGGSVSTLTIQRTQQEDSAVYLCASSWPSYAEQFFGPGTRLTVL.

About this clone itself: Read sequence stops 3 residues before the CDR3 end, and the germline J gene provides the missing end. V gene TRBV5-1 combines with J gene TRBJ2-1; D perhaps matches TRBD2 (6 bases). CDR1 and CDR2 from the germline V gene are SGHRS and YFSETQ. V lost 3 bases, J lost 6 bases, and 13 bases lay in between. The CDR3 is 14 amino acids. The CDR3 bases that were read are TGCGCCAGCAGCTCCGGGGGACCCCTCAATGAG. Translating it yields CASSSGGPLNE. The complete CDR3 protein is CASSSGGPLNEQFF.

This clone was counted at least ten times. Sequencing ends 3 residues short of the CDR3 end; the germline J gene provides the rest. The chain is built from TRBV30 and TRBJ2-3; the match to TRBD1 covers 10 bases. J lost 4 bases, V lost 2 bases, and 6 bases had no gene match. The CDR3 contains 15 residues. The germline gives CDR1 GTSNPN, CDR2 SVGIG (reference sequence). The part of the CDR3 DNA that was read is TGTGCCTGGAGTCGAGGGGGGACAGGGGCAGATACG. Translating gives CAWSRGGTGADT. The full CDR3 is CAWSRGGTGADTQYF.

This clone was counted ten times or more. The CDR3 here is CSARDRSYYTEAFF. The sequenced CDR3 bases are TGCAGCGCCCGGGACAGATCTTATTACACTGAA. The genes are TRBV29-1 and TRBJ1-1; TRBD1 agrees at 7 bases. With the read ending 3 residues before the CDR3 end, the germline J gene is used to fill in that end. V shed 7 bases, J shed 3 bases, and the junction held 11 bases outside the gene matches. The CDR3 totals 14 residues. Germline CDR1 and CDR2: SQVTM and ANQGSEA.

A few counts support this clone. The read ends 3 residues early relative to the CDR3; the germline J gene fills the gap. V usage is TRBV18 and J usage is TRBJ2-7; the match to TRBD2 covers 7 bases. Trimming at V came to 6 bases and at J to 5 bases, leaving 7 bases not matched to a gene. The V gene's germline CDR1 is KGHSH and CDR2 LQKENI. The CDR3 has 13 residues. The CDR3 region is CASSGLVSDEQYF. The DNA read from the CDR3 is TGTGCCAGCTCTGGACTAGTCTCGGACGAG.